Listed below are T cell receptor beta chains from one sample, sequenced in a study of vaccination and CD4 T cells after COVID-19. Antigen specificity for these receptors is unknown. In TCRdb, the PCR reads were re-called with MiXCR into one record per CDR3 protein. The sample has 9,500 to 14,000 distinct CDR3 sequences; 69% are singletons. What was sequenced was CD4+ T cells from blood, cultured in vitro. Receptor source: a human donor who had recovered from COVID-19. Each CDR3 is given with its conserved first and last residue. Each record gives: clone size, J gene, V gene, D gene, CDR3 protein. D genes are given only for firm matches. Clone sizes are given selectively: once, few, many, or a class where the clone is expanded.

>few|TRBJ2-2|TRBV12-3/TRBV12-4|.
CASSSSTGELFF
>once|TRBJ1-2|TRBV7-2|TRBD1
CASSSRGYGYTF
>.|TRBJ1-2|TRBV5-1|.
CASSLVVSVDGYTF
>few|TRBJ1-5|TRBV2|TRBD1
CATKATGKGPQHF
>.|TRBJ2-2|TRBV27|.
CASSLTANTGELFF
>large|TRBJ1-2|TRBV30|.
CAWRGGVGYTF
>.|TRBJ1-1|TRBV28|.
CASSADWGGRAFF
>.|TRBJ2-2|TRBV19|.
CASSMAGRARRSFEELFF
>.|TRBJ1-6|TRBV3-1|.
CASSPTTWGSPLHF
>.|TRBJ1-2|TRBV6-1|TRBD1
CAMGQGISGAGYTF
>few|TRBJ2-7|TRBV20-1|TRBD2
CSARAGSSGAYEQYF
>.|TRBJ2-5|TRBV7-8|.
CASSLAAGKRVTETQYF
>medium-sized|TRBJ1-3|TRBV7-3|TRBD1
CASSLMPPGQGGNTIYF
>.|TRBJ1-5|TRBV20-1|.
CSARDMRSDNQPQHF
>few|TRBJ2-2|TRBV6-1|.
CASSEREWGVTGELFF
>.|TRBJ1-6|TRBV4-3|.
CASSQLTGFYNSPLHF
>medium-sized|TRBJ1-5|TRBV12-3/TRBV12-4|.
CASSSSGTLGPQHF
>.|TRBJ2-1|TRBV11-3|.
CASSPPDRRSYNEQFF
>once|TRBJ2-3|TRBV28|TRBD1
CASSPGDRGRDTQYF
>few|TRBJ1-2|TRBV11-1|TRBD1
CASSTTGNYGYTF
>few|TRBJ2-2|TRBV7-9|TRBD1
CASSLSRQGNTGELFF
>.|TRBJ1-5|TRBV27|.
CASYAGRGNNQPQHF
>.|TRBJ2-7|TRBV20-1|TRBD1
CSAVQGVPSYEQYF
>few|TRBJ2-1|TRBV7-6|.
CASSPNPSRDEQFF
>.|TRBJ2-3|TRBV6-5|.
CASSYEVPSVPDTQYF
>.|TRBJ1-1|TRBV7-9|TRBD1
CASSSPRGQELNTEAFF
>.|TRBJ2-2|TRBV20-1|.
CSARGPGAANTGELFF
>.|TRBJ1-6|TRBV27|TRBD1
CASSLLRQGRYSPLHF
>.|TRBJ2-5|TRBV24-1|TRBD1
CATSDLPTGGFGETQYF
>once|TRBJ2-3|TRBV11-2|TRBD2
CASSLSGSSTDTQYF
>few|TRBJ2-3|TRBV12-3/TRBV12-4|.
CASSPGRADTQYF
>.|TRBJ1-2|TRBV28|.
CASSTDQFYGYTF
>.|TRBJ2-3|TRBV6-5|.
CASSYSTRGTSTDTQYF
>.|TRBJ2-5|TRBV29-1|.
CSVGLTFETQYF
>.|TRBJ1-4|TRBV20-1|.
CSARDYGRLNEKLFF
>.|TRBJ1-5|TRBV5-5|.
CASSLQYGRGYNQPQHF
>.|TRBJ2-3|TRBV5-4|.
CASSLGPPSTDTQYF
>few|TRBJ1-2|TRBV5-4|.
CASSLDPGALSGGYTF
>few|TRBJ1-4|TRBV5-1|.
CASSEQGRGNEKLFF
>once|TRBJ2-2|TRBV7-2|TRBD2
CASSSRPLAGGNTGELFF
>.|TRBJ2-4|TRBV19|TRBD1
CASSPRTGSLAKNIQYF
>.|TRBJ1-1|TRBV5-1|TRBD1
CASSLGVPGQASTFF